Below are 16 T cell receptor beta chains sequenced from a single sample in a study of OX40 agonist ivuxolimab in advanced cancers. Sequencing was performed with immunoSEQ multiplex PCR; in TCRdb, only in-frame clones are kept and a portion is missing. The sample carries about 80,000 clones, about 93% recorded once. The material was CD4+ or CD8+ T cells sorted from blood, obtained in a trial of the OX40 agonist ivuxolimab. These receptors were obtained from an adult with an advanced solid tumor such as melanoma, head and neck, liver or kidney cancer.

The rearrangement uses TRBV28 and TRBJ2-7, with D perhaps being TRBD1 or TRBD2 (5 bases each). Trimming left V 7 bases short and J 3 bases short, with 19 bases between. This CDR3 is 15 amino acids long. CDR1 and CDR2 from the germline V gene are MDHEN and SYDVKM. CDR3 in DNA: TGTGCCAGCACCCCTATCAGGGACCCCGACTACGAGCAGTACTTC. Encoded protein: CASTPIRDPDYEQYF.

The chain joins TRBV6-1 to TRBJ2-7; 7 positions agree with TRBD1. The V and J ends lost 6 bases and 0 bases, in that order; junction bases with no gene match: 5. CDR3 length: 14 amino acids. Germline lookup yields CDR1 MNHNS and CDR2 SASEGT. The CDR3 bases are TGTGCCAGCAGCGGGACAGTAAGCTCCTACGAGCAGTACTTC. Protein sequence: CASSGTVSSYEQYF.

This sequence joins TRBV5-4 and TRBJ1-5; possibly TRBD1 for D (6 bases). V lost 0 bases, J lost 5 bases, and 21 bases lay in between. The germline CDR1 and CDR2 sequences are SGHNT and YYREEE (reference sequence). The CDR3 extends over 18 amino acids. This CDR3 is CASSLGPRNRVGDQPQHF. The CDR3 nucleotides are TGTGCCAGCAGCTTGGGGCCCCGAAACAGGGTAGGGGATCAGCCCCAGCATTTT.

The V and J genes are TRBV18 and TRBJ1-2; 10 bases are a match to TRBD1. The CDR3 has 15 residues. Trimming removed 5 bases from V and 7 bases from J; junction bases left unmatched: 10. Germline CDR1 is KGHSH and CDR2 is LQKENI. The CDR3 DNA follows: TGTGCCAGCTCATCGCCGGGACAGGGGATCAGTGGCTACACCTTC. Translated: CASSSPGQGISGYTF.

This clone occurred once. The chain combines TRBV9 with TRBJ1-5, with D possibly TRBD1 on 5 matching bases. Germline V lookup: CDR1 SGDLS, CDR2 YYNGEE. V was trimmed by 0 bases and J by 6 bases, leaving 13 bases between them. The CDR3 consists of 15 residues. CDR3 residues: CASSVDGGPGQPQHF. The CDR3 bases are TGTGCCAGCAGCGTAGACGGGGGACCGGGTCAGCCCCAGCATTTT.

The count of this clone is one. The genes are TRBV5-4 and TRBJ1-3, with a tentative D call TRBD1 (5 bases). V was pared by 5 bases and J by 1 base, with 10 bases between. This CDR3 is 14 amino acids long. Germline V lookup: CDR1 SGHNT, CDR2 YYREEE (reference sequence). The CDR3 DNA follows: TGTGCCAGCAGGTTGTGGGGGTCTGGAAACACCATATATTTT. Its translation: CASRLWGSGNTIYF.

The chain couples TRBV7-9 to TRBJ2-7; D tentatively reads TRBD1 or TRBD2 (6 bases each). Between the trimmed V and J ends, which lost 3 bases and 5 bases, there was a span of 11 bases. The CDR3 is 13 amino acids. CDR1 and CDR2 from the germline V gene are SEHNR and FQNEAQ (reference sequence). CDR3 in DNA: TGTGCCAGCAGCTTTTCAGGGGAGGACGAGCAGTACTTC. Translating gives CASSFSGEDEQYF.

On this clone: A read error may account for a junction end that differs from germline. This rearrangement joins TRBV6-1 to TRBJ2-7; D may be TRBD1 (6 bases). CDR3 length equals 12 residues. CDR1 is MNHNS, CDR2 SASEGT, per germline. The CDR3 bases are TGTGCCAGCAGTGTGGGGGCAACGCTAGAACATTTC. Translated, it gives CASSVGATLEHF.

In DNA form, the CDR3 reads TGTGCCAGCAGTTTAATTAGGAGTACCGGGGAGCTGTTTTTT. As protein: CASSLIRSTGELFF. V usage is TRBV27 and J usage is TRBJ2-2; D unclear. The CDR3 is 14 amino acids. V was trimmed by 2 bases and J by 5 bases, leaving 9 bases between them. CDR1 and CDR2 from the germline V gene are MNHEY and SMNVEV (reference sequence).

This chain uses TRBV6-4 with TRBJ1-4; D call uncertain. Deletions cut 10 bases from V and 1 base from J, with 16 bases between. From germline, CDR1 is MRHNA and CDR2 SNTAGT. CDR3 length equals 15 residues. The CDR3 nucleotides read TGTGCCACCCTGAACCACGGGGAAACTAATGAAAAACTGTTTTTT. Translated: CATLNHGETNEKLFF.

V and J are TRBV4-2 and TRBJ2-2; D is possibly TRBD2 (5 bases). The germline gives CDR1 LGHNA, CDR2 YNFKEQ. The CDR3 length is 15 residues. The V and J ends lost 0 bases and 7 bases respectively, with 12 bases between them. CDR3 sequence (DNA): TGTGCCAGCAGCCAAGAAAGTAGCGTTGGCGGGGAGCTGTTTTTT. Its translation is CASSQESSVGGELFF.

The rearrangement uses TRBV5-4 and TRBJ1-6, with 7 positions matching TRBD1. The CDR3 runs to 17 residues. The germline V gene encodes CDR1 SGHNT and CDR2 YYREEE (reference sequence). Trimming at V came to 2 bases and at J to 3 bases, leaving 8 bases not matched to a gene. The CDR3 region is CASSFGGTDFYNSPLHF. The CDR3 DNA sequence: TGTGCCAGCAGCTTCGGCGGGACAGACTTCTATAATTCACCCCTCCACTTT.

CDR3 sequence: CASSFGTSGRAEQFF. In DNA form, the CDR3 reads TGTGCCAGCAGTTTCGGGACTAGCGGGAGGGCTGAGCAGTTCTTC. The genes are TRBV27 and TRBJ2-1; TRBD2 aligns across 16 bases. The CDR3 covers 15 residues. Unmatched junction bases numbered 2, after V lost 3 bases and J lost 9 bases. Looked up from germline, CDR1 is MNHEY and CDR2 is SMNVEV (reference sequence).

V and J are TRBV20-1 and TRBJ2-7; possibly TRBD1 for D (6 bases). The CDR3 has 10 residues. Germline values: CDR1 DFQATT, CDR2 SNEGSKA (reference sequence). The CDR3 sequence is CSLRGNEQYF. CDR3 in DNA: TGCAGCCTCAGGGGTAACGAGCAGTACTTC.

The chain is built from TRBV4-1 and TRBJ2-7, with D tentatively TRBD2 (10 bases). This CDR3 contains 15 residues. Trimming removed 6 bases from V and 1 base from J, with 16 bases in between. From germline, CDR1 is MGHRA and CDR2 YSYEKL. Here the CDR3 reads CASRLAGQGSYEQYF. Written as DNA, the CDR3 is TGCGCCAGCAGACTAGCGGGACAGGGATCCTACGAGCAGTACTTC.

The chain combines TRBV9 with TRBJ1-3, with 10 bases identical to TRBD1. The CDR3 spans 15 residues. Germline loops: CDR1 SGDLS, CDR2 YYNGEE. With 2 bases clipped from V and 2 bases from J, the junction kept 1 base outside the gene matches. For the CDR3, the DNA is TGTGCCAGCAGCGTCGACAGGGGGCCTGGAAACACCATATATTTT. This gives the protein CASSVDRGPGNTIYF. Looking up the rest from reference TRBV9 and TRBJ1-3 gives the full variable domain: DSGVTQTPKHLITATGQRVTLRCSPRSGDLSVYWYQQSLDQGLQFLIQYYNGEERAKGNILERFSAQQFPDLHSELNLSSLELGDSALYFCASSVDRGPGNTIYFGEGSWLTVV.